This is a list of T cell receptor beta chains from one sample in a study of T cells in tuberculosis. Generated by immunoSEQ multiplex PCR, the TCRdb table keeps only in-frame clones and is missing some. The sample yields approximately 100,000 clones, roughly 91% seen once. The sequenced sample consisted of CD1b-GMM tetramer-negative cells sorted from PBMCs. Source of these receptors: an adult woman with latent tuberculosis. Each CDR3 is given with its conserved first and last residue. Fields, in order: D gene, V gene, J gene, CDR3 protein. A D gene is named only where the DNA matches it firmly.

>TRBD1|TRBV4-2|TRBJ1-2
CASSQDTLQGARGYTF
>TRBD1|TRBV2|TRBJ1-1
CASSHGQGLILSEAFF
>NA|TRBV6-5|TRBJ1-5
CASQTLEGRGQPQHF
>TRBD1|TRBV13|TRBJ2-2
CASSPPGQGAPGTGELFF
>TRBD2|TRBV6-4|TRBJ2-3
CASSPVPGLAIPDTQYF
>TRBD2|TRBV11-3|TRBJ2-5
CASSLGAQRGGSQETQYF
>TRBD1|TRBV4-2|TRBJ1-2
CASSPGQAPLGYTF
>NA|TRBV5-4|TRBJ1-3
CASSVTAGNTIYF
>TRBD1|TRBV27|TRBJ1-2
CASRPTGSYGYTF
>TRBD1|TRBV12-5|TRBJ1-2
CASGPGTVYGYTF
>NA|TRBV7-3|TRBJ2-6
CASSLSQGISGANVLTF
>NA|TRBV5-1|TRBJ2-7
CASSFSRETATYEQYF
>NA|TRBV29-1|TRBJ2-1
CSVVGGDNEQFF
>TRBD1|TRBV27|TRBJ1-2
CASSTGGQIYGYTF
>TRBD1|TRBV14|TRBJ2-3
CASSAQGVSTDTQYF
>NA|TRBV6-5|TRBJ1-4
CASSYSPAWGGEKLFF
>NA|TRBV29-1|TRBJ2-2
CSVVGLGTRSNTGELFF
>NA|TRBV7-2|TRBJ2-1
CASSLNRGGSYNEQFF
>TRBD1|TRBV5-8|TRBJ1-1
CASSLRGQGGTEAFF
>NA|TRBV4-3|TRBJ1-2
CASSQARRGNYGYTF
>NA|TRBV11-2|TRBJ2-7
CASSVTRGTYEQYF
>TRBD1|TRBV6-1|TRBJ2-4
CASTQGANIQYF
>NA|TRBV5-6|TRBJ2-3
CASSLGSSAADTQYF
>NA|TRBV27|TRBJ2-7
CASSLRGAGYEQYF
>NA|TRBV12-5|TRBJ1-6
CASGLAGTRNSPLHF
>TRBD1|TRBV5-1|TRBJ2-7
CASRLRDSPYEQYF
>TRBD1|TRBV14|TRBJ1-6
CASSQEPSDREGSYNSPLHF
>TRBD1|TRBV5-1|TRBJ1-4
CASSPTGDNEKLFF
>TRBD2|TRBV5-1|TRBJ2-3
CASSLASGGTDTQYF
>TRBD2|TRBV5-8|TRBJ2-3
CASSLEGLAGGNTQYF
>NA|TRBV2|TRBJ1-1
CASRSHEGANTEAFF
>NA|TRBV6-5|TRBJ1-2
CASKEGVRGYTF